This TCR beta chain was documented in a study of lymphopenia after photon versus proton radiotherapy. Study-wide points: Photon-treated patients lost naive T cells and TCR diversity; proton-treated stayed stable. After lymphocyte nadir, photon-treated repertoires showed oligoclonal expansion, especially CD8+ Temra. Better survival with proton therapy was suggested as possible, not demonstrated. Larger post-nadir TCR diversity loss correlated inversely with survival in deceased patients.

Sequencing used immunoSEQ multiplex PCR; TCRdb keeps in-frame clones, though not all of them. This repertoire shows 75,000 to 95,000 clones, more than 70% found once; its top ten account for approximately 1.3%. The CDR3 runs 15 residues. Germline loops: CDR1 SGHNT, CDR2 YYREEE (reference sequence). V lost 1 base and J 4 bases, leaving 14 bases between the germline ends. Notes on this clone: No antigen is known for it.

The sequence came from a man in his 60s with pancreatic cancer. The V gene is TRBV5-4, the J gene TRBJ1-1, with D possibly TRBD1 on 5 matching bases. The source was peripheral blood, collected from a patient treated with proton-based radiotherapy. CDR3 in amino acids: CASSLSAGPFTEAFF. The CDR3 DNA reads as TGTGCCAGCAGCTTGAGCGCAGGGCCCTTCACTGAAGCTTTCTTT.